This T cell receptor beta chain is from a study of blood T cell repertoires in COVID-19. Study-level information: The samples span acute and convalescent COVID-19 from the United States, Italy and Spain. In each case, the material was cDNA or gDNA derived from T cells, B-cell-depleted T cells, or PBMCs.

The CDR3 is made up of 16 amino acids. CDR1 and CDR2 from the germline V gene are ENHRY and SYGVKD. The V end was cut by 4 bases, the J end by 4 bases, with 16 bases between. Original analysis: Nucleated cell number was recorded as an estimate derived from reference gene primer amplification. Method: immunoSEQ multiplex PCR; TCRdb's copy keeps in-frame clones and lacks some. The V and J calls and clone size are taken from that table; D and trimming were inferred from the DNA. Of roughly 100,000 clones in the sample, about nine tenths are singletons; the top ten hold about 1.7%. The receptor comes from a human donor with active COVID-19. The donor label of this sample is uncertain. The V gene is TRBV10-3, the J gene TRBJ2-2; possibly TRBD1 for D (6 bases). Material for sequencing was peripheral blood. The CDR3 loop reads CAISAGQFGGTGELFF. DNA for the CDR3: TGTGCCATCAGTGCCGGACAGTTTGGGGGCACCGGGGAGCTGTTTTTT.